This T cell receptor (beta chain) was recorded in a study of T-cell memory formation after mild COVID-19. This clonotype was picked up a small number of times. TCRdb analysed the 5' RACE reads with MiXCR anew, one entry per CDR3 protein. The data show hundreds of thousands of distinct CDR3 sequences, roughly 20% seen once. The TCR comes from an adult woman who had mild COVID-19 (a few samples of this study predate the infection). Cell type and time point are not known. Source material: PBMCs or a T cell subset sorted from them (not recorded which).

CDR3 loop: CASSYSRDPVEQYF. CDR3 coding DNA: TGTGCCAGCAGTTACTCGAGAGATCCGGTCGAGCAGTACTTC. This chain uses TRBV6-2 or TRBV6-3 with TRBJ2-7; no firm D call. CDR1 and CDR2 (germline): MNHEY, SVGEGT. V shed 0 bases and J shed 6 bases, with 12 bases lying between them. This CDR3 has 14 amino acids.